The clone carrying this T cell receptor (beta chain) was seen ten or more times. The antigen remains undetermined. Patients aged 18 to 65 had newly diagnosed hyperthyroidism that had lasted under 2 months. This sample is drawn from a study of T cells in Graves' hyperthyroidism and ophthalmopathy. Broader study findings: Ophthalmopathy was told apart from stable hyperthyroidism by a 13 V-J model. Blood also contained most expanded thyroid clonotypes above 0.001. Ophthalmopathy was identified by the model a median approximately 6.9 months ahead of onset.

From RNA transcripts, TCR beta CDR3 regions were amplified. When the TCR CDR3 underwent first-round RT-PCR, the HTBI primer set was used. TCRdb redid the calling of the multiplex PCR reads with MiXCR, one entry per CDR3 protein. Here the sample spans around 690,000 distinct CDR3 sequences, roughly a sixth being singletons. This sequence was found in a man in his fifties or sixties with Graves' hyperthyroidism. The sequenced sample was blood.

CDR3 in amino acids: CASSPLGREGRTQYF. CDR3 DNA sequence: TGTGCCAGCAGCCCGTTGGGGCGGGAGGGCCGAACGCAGTATTTT. This chain connects TRBV7-2 to TRBJ2-3; TRBD2 aligns across 9 bases. Germline CDR1 and CDR2: SGHTA and FQGNSA. J was trimmed by 9 bases and V by 5 bases; bases with no gene match: 12. The CDR3 has 15 residues.